The entry below gives a single T cell receptor beta chain sequence along with its context. Antigen: not known. The data derive from a study of Tregs in tolerant kidney transplant recipients. Study conclusions and caveats: Expanding Tregs on activated donor B cells appeared to best identify donor-specific TCRbeta clones. This study did not directly address biological reproducibility.

Germline V gene sequence: CDR1 MDHEN, CDR2 SYDVKM. Trimming cost V 4 bases and J 0 bases; bases outside gene matches: 5. CDR3 length equals 16 residues. Thawed PBMCs were FACS-sorted into unstimulated CD4+CD25+CD127- regulatory T cells, CD4+CD25- non-regulatory cells, CD4 and CD8 cells. This table comes from immunoSEQ multiplex PCR, and its TCRdb copy is limited to in-frame clones, with some not included. The sample records 60,000 to 95,000 clones, around 98% being singletons. The source material was CD4+ T cells from blood, sampled before the transplant. The chain couples TRBV28 to TRBJ2-1, with 8 bases identical to TRBD2. The TCR comes from a human donor who received a combined kidney and bone marrow transplant. CDR3 amino acids: CASSSQSGSSYNEQFF. The CDR3 bases are TGTGCCAGCAGTTCGCAAAGCGGGAGCTCCTACAATGAGCAGTTCTTC.